Listed below are T cell receptor beta chains from one sample, sequenced in a study of blood T cell repertoires in COVID-19. TCRdb's copy holds only in-frame clones and misses some; the assay was immunoSEQ multiplex PCR. The data show around 250,000 clones, approximately 82% seen once. The specimen sequenced was peripheral blood. The receptors derive from a woman aged 80 or older with acute or convalescent COVID-19. CDR3s include the opening cysteine and the closing phenylalanine or tryptophan. A D gene is named only where the DNA matches it firmly.

D gene	V gene	J gene	CDR3 protein	CDR3 DNA
TRBD1	TRBV6-2/TRBV6-3	TRBJ1-1	CASSSGRGQGGRNTEAFF	TGTGCCAGCAGTTCGGGAAGAGGACAGGGAGGAAGGAACACTGAAGCTTTCTTT
.	TRBV30	TRBJ1-1	CAWSGDSTGTEAFF	TGTGCCTGGAGTGGAGACAGTACAGGCACTGAAGCTTTCTTT
TRBD1	TRBV5-1	TRBJ2-2	CASSFPGGQKTGELFF	TGCGCCAGCAGCTTCCCAGGGGGCCAAAAAACCGGGGAGCTGTTTTTT
TRBD2	TRBV28	TRBJ2-3	CASTTGLASDTQYF	TGTGCCAGCACCACGGGACTAGCCTCGGATACGCAGTATTTT
.	TRBV4-1	TRBJ1-5	CASSQDRDRSWSQPQHF	TGCGCCAGCAGCCAAGATCGAGACAGGTCCTGGAGTCAGCCCCAGCATTTT
.	TRBV6-6	TRBJ1-1	CASSYHVRAGTEAFF	TGTGCCAGCAGTTACCATGTCAGGGCGGGGACTGAAGCTTTCTTT
.	TRBV7-8	TRBJ2-3	CASSSGLTRGDTQYF	TGTGCCAGCAGCTCGGGTCTAACAAGGGGTGATACGCAGTATTTT
.	TRBV2	TRBJ2-3	CASRLVSTTDTQYF	TGTGCCAGCAGATTAGTCTCCACCACAGATACGCAGTATTTT
.	TRBV7-6	TRBJ1-1	CASSLGEGAEAFF	TGTGCCAGCAGCTTAGGGGAGGGGGCTGAAGCTTTCTTT
TRBD1	TRBV18	TRBJ2-3	CASRPGQGLGDTQYF	TGTGCCAGCCGACCGGGACAGGGATTAGGAGATACGCAGTATTTT
TRBD1	TRBV5-8	TRBJ2-7	CASSRPGQQYEQYF	TGTGCCAGCAGCCGGCCGGGACAGCAATACGAGCAGTACTTC
TRBD1	TRBV5-1	TRBJ1-3	CASSLRTGASGNTIYF	TGCGCCAGCAGCTTGCGGACAGGAGCGTCTGGAAACACCATATATTTT
TRBD1	TRBV9	TRBJ1-1	CASSVGDSNTEAFF	TGTGCCAGCAGCGTAGGGGACAGCAACACTGAAGCTTTCTTT
.	TRBV18	TRBJ2-7	CASSLQDHEQYF	TGTGCCAGCTCACTACAGGATCACGAGCAGTACTTC
.	TRBV7-8	TRBJ2-5	CASTSVETQYF	TGTGCCAGCACTAGCGTAGAGACCCAGTACTTC
.	TRBV2	TRBJ1-1	CASSLGGVNTEAFF	TGTGCCAGCAGTCTAGGGGGGGTGAACACTGAAGCTTTCTTT